These T cell receptor beta chains were read from a single sample in a study of vaccination effects on CD4 cells after COVID-19. Their antigens remain unidentified. Measured with immunoSEQ multiplex PCR; TCRdb has only the in-frame clones, and not every one. The sample has around 83,000 clones, approximately 74% seen once. The specimen comprised CD4+ T cells from PBMCs cultured with HCoV-229E spike peptides, sampled before COVID-19 vaccination. These receptors all come from a human donor who received a COVID-19 vaccine. Both conserved end residues are part of each CDR3. The D gene is left open where the match is weak. The size field is filled for only some rows; it gives once, few, many or a size class.

CDR3 protein | CDR3 DNA | V gene | D gene | clone size | J gene
CASSQDPGASGGALRETQYF | TGTGCCAGCAGCCAAGATCCTGGTGCGAGCGGGGGGGCCTTGAGAGAGACCCAGTACTTC | TRBV4-2 | TRBD2 | once | TRBJ2-5
CASSSRGARNQPQHF | TGTGCCAGCAGTTCCAGGGGGGCTAGGAATCAGCCCCAGCATTTT | TRBV28 | TRBD1 | few | TRBJ1-5
CASSQGLAGGFSKNIQYF | TGCGCCAGCAGCCAGGGACTAGCGGGGGGCTTTTCCAAAAACATTCAGTACTTC | TRBV4-1 | TRBD2 | . | TRBJ2-4
CASIQGSNSPLHF | TGTGCCAGCATACAGGGCTCTAATTCACCCCTCCACTTT | TRBV2 | . | few | TRBJ1-6
CASRTQGFGYTF | TGTGCCAGCAGGACCCAGGGGTTTGGCTACACCTTC | TRBV6-6 | . | . | TRBJ1-2
CSVGRGTGNTIYF | TGCAGCGTTGGTCGGGGTACTGGAAACACCATATATTTT | TRBV29-1 | . | few | TRBJ1-3
CASLSAMNYGYTF | TGTGCCAGTTTATCTGCAATGAACTATGGCTACACCTTC | TRBV28 | . | . | TRBJ1-2
CSVDAGLNTEAFF | TGCAGCGTTGATGCAGGTTTGAACACTGAAGCTTTCTTT | TRBV29-1 | . | . | TRBJ1-1
CASSPTGDQETQYF | TGTGCCAGCTCACCAACAGGGGACCAAGAGACCCAGTACTTC | TRBV18 | TRBD1 | . | TRBJ2-5
CARSQRDLSNQPQHF | TGTGCCAGAAGCCAACGGGACCTTAGCAATCAGCCCCAGCATTTT | TRBV5-3 | . | once | TRBJ1-5
CASSTGESYNEQFF | TGTGCCAGCAGTACGGGGGAGTCCTACAATGAGCAGTTCTTC | TRBV7-3 | . | . | TRBJ2-1
CASSLVQGWTQYF | TGTGCCAGCAGCTTAGTGCAGGGTTGGACCCAGTACTTC | TRBV11-2 | . | . | TRBJ2-5
CATSDLGKDRGTGELFF | TGTGCCACCAGTGATTTGGGGAAGGATCGAGGCACCGGGGAGCTGTTTTTT | TRBV24-1 | . | once | TRBJ2-2
CASKGWGQGTETQYF | TGCGCCAGCAAGGGATGGGGACAGGGTACCGAGACCCAGTACTTC | TRBV5-1 | TRBD1 | . | TRBJ2-5
CASSLTSDNYGYTF | TGTGCCAGCAGCCTGACCTCAGACAACTATGGCTACACCTTC | TRBV7-3 | . | . | TRBJ1-2
CASSLDATGELFF | TGTGCCAGCAGCTTAGACGCTACCGGGGAGCTGTTTTTT | TRBV11-3 | . | . | TRBJ2-2
CASSSGGGTEAFF | TGTGCCAGCAGCTCCGGGGGGGGTACTGAAGCTTTCTTT | TRBV7-3 | . | once | TRBJ1-1
CASSSDPRNTEAFF | TGCGCCAGCAGCTCCGATCCCAGGAACACTGAAGCTTTCTTT | TRBV5-1 | . | . | TRBJ1-1
CASSPGQTPHGYTF | TGTGCCAGCTCACCGGGACAGACACCTCATGGCTACACCTTC | TRBV18 | TRBD1 | . | TRBJ1-2
CASSPRTLGETQYF | TGTGCCAGCAGCCCGCGGACGTTGGGGGAGACCCAGTACTTC | TRBV7-3 | . | . | TRBJ2-5
CASSLPDTGTNTEAFF | TGTGCCAGCAGCCTTCCCGACACAGGGACGAACACTGAAGCTTTCTTT | TRBV2 | . | . | TRBJ1-1
CASLTVGTEAFF | TGTGCCAGCCTGACGGTGGGGACTGAAGCTTTCTTT | TRBV2 | . | . | TRBJ1-1
CAIGTDSYSNQPQHF | TGTGCCATAGGGACAGACTCCTATAGCAATCAGCCCCAGCATTTT | TRBV10-3 | TRBD1 | . | TRBJ1-5
CASRTGSAGSGNTIYF | TGTGCCAGCAGAACAGGTTCGGCGGGCTCTGGAAACACCATATATTTT | TRBV6-6 | . | . | TRBJ1-3
CASSIAGGTLTEAFF | TGTGCCAGCAGCATAGCCGGGGGGACGCTTACTGAAGCTTTCTTT | TRBV7-2 | . | . | TRBJ1-1
CASSVVGGFSGNTIYF | TGTGCCAGCAGCGTAGTGGGGGGCTTCTCTGGAAACACCATATATTTT | TRBV9 | . | . | TRBJ1-3
CASSLDPGGANVLTF | TGTGCCAGCAGCCTAGACCCTGGGGGGGCCAACGTCCTGACTTTC | TRBV5-5 | . | once | TRBJ2-6
CASSLVGQGVGEQFF | TGTGCCAGCAGCTTAGTAGGGCAGGGGGTCGGTGAGCAGTTCTTC | TRBV11-3 | TRBD1 | . | TRBJ2-1
CSVGLGSGQPQHF | TGCAGCGTTGGCCTAGGGTCTGGCCAGCCCCAGCATTTT | TRBV29-1 | . | few | TRBJ1-5
CASSIWGNTQYF | TGTGCCAGTAGTATATGGGGAAATACGCAGTATTTT | TRBV19 | . | once | TRBJ2-3